Each of the 13 T cell receptor beta chains below was sequenced from the same sample in a study of T-cell memory formation after mild COVID-19. TCRdb fed the 5' RACE reads into MiXCR, producing one record per CDR3 protein. This table holds approximately 240,000 distinct CDR3 sequences, 16% found once. Sequences were obtained from PBMCs or a T cell subset sorted from them (not recorded which). These receptors came from a man younger than 30 who had mild COVID-19 (a few samples of this study predate the infection). Cell type and time point are not known.

The rearrangement joins TRBV6-5 to TRBJ2-1, with TRBD1 as a possible D gene (6 bases). Trimming took 5 bases from V and 8 from J, leaving 16 bases between them. Germline loops: CDR1 MNHEY, CDR2 SVGAGI. This CDR3 comprises 14 residues. The chain's CDR3 is CASSVRDTGYEQFF. The CDR3 nucleotides read TGTGCCAGCAGTGTCCGGGACACGGGGTATGAGCAGTTCTTC.

The rearrangement joins TRBV28 to TRBJ1-5; a possible D gene is TRBD1 (5 bases). Trimming cost V 6 bases and J 2 bases, with 14 bases left between them. The CDR3 covers 15 residues. Looked up from germline, CDR1 is MDHEN and CDR2 is SYDVKM. The CDR3 DNA is TGTGCCAGCAGCTCCCCCTGGGGGGGCAATCAGCCCCAGCATTTT. Its protein product is CASSSPWGGNQPQHF.

The table lists this clonotype with a few counts. This chain joins TRBV7-9 and TRBJ1-1, with D tentatively TRBD1 (5 bases). V was trimmed by 0 bases and J by 4 bases, leaving 9 bases between them. The CDR3 spans 14 residues. CDR1 is SEHNR and CDR2 is FQNEAQ in the germline V gene (reference sequence). The CDR3 bases are TGTGCCAGCAGCTTAGCTCAGGGCCGCACTGAAGCTTTCTTT. It specifies CASSLAQGRTEAFF.

This clonotype was observed a handful of times. The chain is built from TRBV12-3 or TRBV12-4 and TRBJ2-7, with a weak D call TRBD1 (7 bases). Between the trimmed V and J ends, which lost 3 bases and 4 bases, there was a span of 10 bases. The CDR3 contains 13 residues. The CDR3 loop is CASSFPGGYEQYF. CDR3 coding DNA: TGTGCCAGCAGTTTCCCAGGGGGGTACGAGCAGTACTTC.

CDR3 nucleotides: TGTGCCACTGAAACTAGCGGGAGCACAGATACGCAGTATTTT. This gives the protein CATETSGSTDTQYF. V usage is TRBV6-2 or TRBV6-3 and J usage is TRBJ2-3; 9 nucleotides line up with TRBD2. This CDR3 is built from 14 residues. Trimming at V came to 10 bases and at J to 0 bases, leaving 5 bases not matched to a gene. Germline V CDR1 and CDR2: MNHEY, SVGEGT.

The V and J genes are TRBV28 and TRBJ2-1; 8 bases are shared with TRBD1. CDR3 size: 16 residues. Germline V lookup: CDR1 MDHEN, CDR2 SYDVKM. The trim removed 5 bases at V and 0 bases at J, leaving 6 bases unmatched. DNA of the CDR3: TGTGCCAGCAGTCAACAAGGGACAGGCTCCTACAATGAGCAGTTCTTC. Protein sequence: CASSQQGTGSYNEQFF.

The chain is built from TRBV7-9 and TRBJ1-2; 8 bases align to TRBD1. Germline values: CDR1 SEHNR, CDR2 FQNEAQ (reference sequence). Trimming cost V 0 bases and J 6 bases; bases outside gene matches: 9. This CDR3 contains 16 residues. The CDR3 spells CASSLAGTGPGDGYTF. The DNA of the CDR3 is TGTGCCAGCAGCTTAGCCGGGACAGGCCCAGGGGATGGCTACACCTTC.

This clonotype has a handful of counts. The chain recombines TRBV3-1 with TRBJ1-5, with TRBD1 matching over 8 bases. The CDR3 is 15 amino acids. Germline loops: CDR1 LGHDT, CDR2 YNNKEL (reference sequence). V gave up 1 base and J gave up 4 bases; unmatched junction bases: 3. CDR3 loop: CASSQGTGRNQPQHF. The CDR3 coding sequence is TGTGCCAGCAGCCAAGGGACAGGGAGGAATCAGCCCCAGCATTTT.

The V call is TRBV6-5, the J call TRBJ1-5; maybe TRBD1 (6 bases). The germline CDR1 and CDR2 sequences are MNHEY and SVGAGI. V lost 6 bases to trimming and J lost 1 base, with 10 bases between them. The CDR3 runs 14 residues. The CDR3 loop is CASRPGQSNQPQHF. The CDR3 DNA reads TGTGCCAGCAGGCCCGGACAGAGCAATCAGCCCCAGCATTTT.

The chain uses TRBV7-2 and TRBJ2-3; no clear D gene. CDR3 length: 13 amino acids. Trimming pared 5 bases from V and 8 bases from J, leaving 14 bases between. Germline CDR1 is SGHTA and CDR2 is FQGNSA. Written as DNA, the CDR3 is TGTGCCAGCAGCGACCGTTCCGGACGTACGCAGTATTTT. This sequence encodes CASSDRSGRTQYF.

This clonotype was detected only a few times. CDR3: CASCLTADPETQYF. CDR3 bases: TGCGCCAGCTGCCTAACGGCGGACCCAGAGACCCAGTACTTC. J is TRBJ2-5 and V is TRBV5-1; D ambiguous. The CDR3 has 14 residues. V was cut by 7 bases and J by 4 bases, with 17 bases left in between. The germline gives CDR1 SGHRS, CDR2 YFSETQ.

This clonotype was seen a few times. This rearrangement joins TRBV6-5 to TRBJ2-3; TRBD2 matches 7 bases. V lost 5 bases to trimming and J lost 11 bases; unmatched junction nucleotides: 10. The CDR3 runs to 13 residues. In germline, CDR1 is MNHEY, CDR2 SVGAGI. This CDR3 is CASSHLAAHGQYF. CDR3 nucleotide sequence: TGTGCCAGCAGTCACCTAGCGGCCCACGGGCAGTATTTT.

The chain joins TRBV20-1 to TRBJ1-5; the D gene is possibly TRBD1 (6 bases). Germline CDR1 DFQATT, CDR2 SNEGSKA (reference sequence). The germline V and J ends were trimmed by 1 base and 0 bases, with 10 bases remaining between them. The length of the CDR3 is 15 residues. CDR3 amino acids: CSARVGGYSNQPQHF. Written as DNA, the CDR3 is TGCAGTGCTAGAGTAGGGGGGTATAGCAATCAGCCCCAGCATTTT.